One TCR beta chain is described in this entry. The sample belongs to a study of blood T cell repertoires in COVID-19. Study-wide context: T cells, B-cell-depleted T cells, or PBMCs provided the cDNA or gDNA that served as material.

Germline CDR1 is MNHEY and CDR2 is SVGAGI. The CDR3 extends over 14 amino acids. Trimming took off 0 bases at V and 9 bases at J, with 9 bases between the two ends. In terms of age and location, participants ranged from roughly 18 to 89 years and lived in about 25 US areas. Cohort placement rested on clinical history that participants reported themselves. Cohort 3 donors were reported recovered after two negative PCRs, clearance, or symptom resolution. Method: immunoSEQ multiplex PCR; TCRdb's copy keeps in-frame clones and lacks some. The sample has roughly 360,000 clones, roughly 87% seen once; the top ten hold roughly 5.1%.

The receptor was derived from a woman in her forties or fifties who had recovered from COVID-19. Sequenced: PBMCs or T cells enriched from blood (not recorded which). The chain links TRBV6-5 to TRBJ1-6; no clear D gene. CDR3 coding DNA: TGTGCCAGCAGTTACTCTCTAGAGGCTTCACCCCTCCACTTT. Residues: CASSYSLEASPLHF.